This TCR beta chain is from a study of T cell responses to AZD1222 COVID-19 vaccine. General study results and limits: Variant regions that are unmutated are reportedly the target of nearly half of spike-specific TCRs.

This CDR3 has 16 amino acids. The germline V gene has CDR1 MGHRA and CDR2 YSYEKL. Trimming left V 1 base short and J 0 bases short, with 10 bases between. TCRdb keeps only in-frame clones here, not all; method: immunoSEQ multiplex PCR. The table records 100,000 to 150,000 clones, over 80% of them present only once. Comment on this clone: Its target is unknown.

Here the sequenced sample was peripheral blood, taken on day 0 of AZD1222 vaccination. The clonotype comes from an adult in good health. The rearrangement uses TRBV4-1 and TRBJ2-1, with D maybe TRBD2 (5 bases). The CDR3 protein is CASSQAGIDSYNEQFF. CDR3 in DNA: TGCGCCAGCAGCCAAGCCGGGATAGACTCCTACAATGAGCAGTTCTTC.